One and the same sample provided the 12 T cell receptor beta chains below, sequenced in a study of identifying expanded T cells in peripheral blood. Assay used: immunoSEQ multiplex PCR; TCRdb lists only in-frame clones, some missing. The table has over 90,000 clones, 88% seen once. The sequenced sample was blood. These receptors came from a person between 18 and 70 years old in good health.

This CDR3 is CASSVDQGYGYTF. CDR3 sequence (DNA): TGTGCCAGCAGCGTAGACCAGGGCTATGGCTACACCTTC. The chain employs TRBV9 and TRBJ1-2, with D possibly matching TRBD1 (5 bases). The germline CDR1 and CDR2 sequences are SGDLS and YYNGEE. Trimming shortened V by 0 bases and J by 4 bases, and 7 bases separated the two germline ends. The CDR3 is 13 residues long. Together with reference TRBV9 and TRBJ1-2, the CDR3 gives the full variable domain: DSGVTQTPKHLITATGQRVTLRCSPRSGDLSVYWYQQSLDQGLQFLIQYYNGEERAKGNILERFSAQQFPDLHSELNLSSLELGDSALYFCASSVDQGYGYTFGSGTRLTVV.

This rearrangement joins TRBV5-1 to TRBJ1-2; 11 bases align to TRBD1. The trim removed 2 bases at V and 7 bases at J, leaving 4 bases unmatched. Germline V lookup: CDR1 SGHRS, CDR2 YFSETQ. There are 14 residues in the CDR3. The CDR3 nucleotides are TGCGCCAGCAGCTTAGGACAGGGGGCAGGTGGCTACACCTTC. Translated, it gives CASSLGQGAGGYTF.

This clone occurred once. The CDR3 DNA is TGTGCCAGCAGCACCGGACAGGGCAGCACTGAAGCTTTCTTT. It translates to CASSTGQGSTEAFF. The chain joins TRBV7-2 to TRBJ1-1; 8 nucleotides agree with TRBD1. Trimming cost V 5 bases and J 4 bases; bases outside gene matches: 6. Germline lookup yields CDR1 SGHTA and CDR2 FQGNSA. The CDR3 runs 14 residues.

J is TRBJ1-2 and V is TRBV30, with D unclear. Germline values: CDR1 GTSNPN, CDR2 SVGIG (reference sequence). The V end lost 0 bases, the J end lost 4 bases, and 9 bases lay between the germline ends. The CDR3 loop spans 13 amino acids. The CDR3 loop is CAWSVKTTYGYTF. The CDR3, as DNA: TGTGCCTGGAGTGTAAAAACAACCTATGGCTACACCTTC.

By share, this clone counts as medium-sized. At one end the junction does not follow the germline gene, possibly because of a read error. The V and J genes are TRBV2 and TRBJ1-5, with TRBD1 as a possible D gene (6 bases). The germline CDR1 and CDR2 sequences are SNHLY and FYNNEI. This CDR3 region has 14 residues. CDR3 bases: TGTGCCAGCAGGGAAGACAGGAGCAATCAGCCCCAGCATTTT. Its protein is CASREDRSNQPQHF.

This chain uses TRBV7-3 with TRBJ1-1; the D is unclear. CDR3 length: 13 amino acids. Germline lookup yields CDR1 SGHTA and CDR2 FQGTGA. The germline V and J ends were trimmed by 4 bases and 7 bases, with 13 bases remaining between them. CDR3 coding DNA: TGTGCCAGCAGCTCCCCGGGTCATAATGAAGCTTTCTTT. Amino acid sequence: CASSSPGHNEAFF.

This clone was recorded once. The V call is TRBV18, the J call TRBJ2-1, with TRBD2 matching 10 bases. Germline loops: CDR1 KGHSH, CDR2 LQKENI. The CDR3 covers 16 residues. With 7 bases clipped from V and 5 bases from J, the junction kept 11 bases outside the gene matches. The CDR3 region is CASWKTSGPINNEQFF. In DNA form, the CDR3 reads TGTGCCAGCTGGAAGACTAGCGGGCCGATTAACAATGAGCAGTTCTTC.

This clone turned up a few times. The V and J genes are TRBV9 and TRBJ1-6; TRBD1 agrees at 8 bases. Germline CDR1 and CDR2: SGDLS and YYNGEE. With V trimmed by 1 base and J by 7 bases, 4 bases remained unmatched. The CDR3 contains 15 residues. CDR3 sequence: CASSVQGARNSPLHF. DNA of the CDR3: TGTGCCAGCAGCGTACAGGGGGCGCGAAATTCACCCCTCCACTTT.

V and J are TRBV2 and TRBJ2-1; D unclear. The CDR3 contains 14 residues. V gave up 0 bases and J gave up 5 bases, with 8 bases separating them. CDR1 SNHLY and CDR2 FYNNEI come from the germline V gene. Here the CDR3 reads CASSEASLDNEQFF. The CDR3 DNA reads TGTGCCAGCAGTGAAGCATCATTAGACAATGAGCAGTTCTTC.

This chain joins TRBV5-5 and TRBJ1-3; TRBD1 is a possible D gene (5 bases). CDR1 and CDR2 from the germline V gene are SGHKS and YYEKEE (reference sequence). The V end was cut by 0 bases, the J end by 1 base, with 17 bases between. The CDR3 runs 18 residues. In DNA form, the CDR3 reads TGTGCCAGCAGCTTGGTTCTAGATAGGGGCCTGTCTGGAAACACCATATATTTT. It specifies CASSLVLDRGLSGNTIYF. The entire variable domain, with the rest obtained from reference TRBV5-5 and TRBJ1-3, is as follows: DAGVTQSPTHLIKTRGQQVTLRCSPISGHKSVSWYQQVLGQGPQFIFQYYEKEERGRGNFPDRFSARQFPNYSSELNVNALLLGDSALYLCASSLVLDRGLSGNTIYFGEGSWLTVV.

The CDR3, as DNA: TGTGCCAGCAGTGAAACGGGAGGGCTACCCGGGGAGCTGTTTTTT. Protein product: CASSETGGLPGELFF. The J gene is TRBJ2-2, the V gene TRBV2, with 8 bases that match TRBD2. Trimming removed 2 bases from V and 6 bases from J; junction bases left unmatched: 5. From germline, CDR1 is SNHLY and CDR2 FYNNEI. The CDR3 sequence is 15 residues long.

This chain links TRBV5-1 with TRBJ2-7, with D hard to call. This CDR3 is 13 amino acids long. Germline V gene sequence: CDR1 SGHRS, CDR2 YFSETQ. The ends were cut back, 5 bases at V and 2 bases at J, with 11 bases in the middle. The CDR3: CASSHDGPYEQYF. CDR3 in DNA: TGCGCCAGCAGTCATGACGGACCCTACGAGCAGTACTTC.